These 23 T cell receptor beta chains originate from one sample sequenced in a study of T cell clonotyping in hematopoietic cell transplantation. Assay: immunoSEQ multiplex PCR; the TCRdb copy retains only in-frame clones and omits some. The sample consists of approximately 44,000 clones, roughly 94% of them appearing once. Sequencing was performed on peripheral blood mononuclear cells. All receptors come from a woman aged 50 to 65 in good health. Some clones in this sample may be carry-over from other donors' samples.

CDR3 DNA sequence: TGTGCCATCAGTGGGATCGCTCGGGGGGCCGTCGACACCGGGGAGCTGTTTTTT. It codes for CAISGIARGAVDTGELFF. This rearrangement joins TRBV10-3 to TRBJ2-2; maybe TRBD2 (7 bases). CDR1 ENHRY and CDR2 SYGVKD come from the germline V gene. V lost 4 bases, J lost 3 bases, and 21 bases lay in between. This CDR3 contains 18 residues.

The chain joins TRBV2 to TRBJ1-5; D is ambiguous. V lost 2 bases and J 4 bases, leaving 9 bases between the germline ends. Germline V gene lookup returns CDR1 SNHLY and CDR2 FYNNEI. The CDR3 runs 14 residues. This chain's CDR3 is CASSERMGNQPQHF. For the CDR3, the DNA is TGTGCCAGCAGTGAAAGGATGGGAAATCAGCCCCAGCATTTT.

The genes are TRBV19 and TRBJ2-4; D ambiguous. Germline CDR1 reads LNHDA; CDR2 reads SQIVND (reference sequence). The V end was cut by 5 bases, the J end by 14 bases, with 16 bases between. The CDR3 has 12 amino acids. CDR3 coding DNA: TGTGCCAGTAGTTCCCCCCTTGGGGTTGAGTACTTC. Translated, it gives CASSSPLGVEYF.

The chain couples TRBV11-3 to TRBJ2-7; a weak D match, TRBD2 (5 bases). The CDR3 runs 13 residues. Germline V gives CDR1 SGHNT, CDR2 YENEEA. Trimming cost V 8 bases and J 0 bases, with 11 bases left between them. The chain's CDR3 is CASAQAGSYEQYF. In nucleotides, the CDR3 is TGTGCCAGCGCTCAGGCGGGCTCCTACGAGCAGTACTTC.

This clone was recorded once. The rearrangement uses TRBV19 and TRBJ1-1; 9 bases line up with TRBD1. J was trimmed by 3 bases and V by 5 bases; bases with no gene match: 7. Germline loops: CDR1 LNHDA, CDR2 SQIVND (reference sequence). The CDR3 contains 15 residues. CDR3 sequence: CASSARTGADTEAFF. The CDR3 DNA reads as TGTGCCAGTAGTGCCCGGACAGGGGCGGACACTGAAGCTTTCTTT.

The chain carries TRBV7-2 and TRBJ2-1; 9 positions agree with TRBD2. CDR1 is SGHTA and CDR2 is FQGNSA in the germline V gene. CDR3 size: 16 residues. V lost 7 bases and J lost 3; bases outside the gene matches: 10. The CDR3 nucleotides read TGTGCCAGCAACCATCGCGGGGGGGAGAGCTACAATGAGCAGTTCTTC. As protein: CASNHRGGESYNEQFF. Looking up the rest from reference TRBV7-2 and TRBJ2-1 gives the full variable domain: GAGVSQSPSNKVTEKGKDVELRCDPISGHTALYWYRQSLGQGLEFLIYFQGNSAPDKSGLPSDRFSAERTGGSVSTLTIQRTQQEDSAVYLCASNHRGGESYNEQFFGPGTRLTVL.

J is TRBJ1-4 and V is TRBV5-8, with a tentative D call TRBD1 (5 bases). V was clipped by 0 bases and J by 4 bases, with 7 bases between them. Germline loops: CDR1 SGHTS, CDR2 YDEGEE. The CDR3 is made up of 14 amino acids. The CDR3 here is CASSLGQHNEKLFF. DNA for the CDR3: TGTGCCAGCAGCTTGGGACAGCATAATGAAAAACTGTTTTTT.

The chain combines TRBV7-9 with TRBJ1-1, with 8 bases that match TRBD1. Germline trimming cut 2 bases from V and 2 bases from J; bases unmatched to any gene: 1. Germline-derived CDR1 and CDR2 are SEHNR and FQNEAQ (reference sequence). The CDR3 is 14 residues long. For the CDR3, the DNA is TGTGCCAGCAGCTTAACAGGGGGTAACACTGAAGCTTTCTTT. It specifies CASSLTGGNTEAFF.

The chain carries TRBV10-3 and TRBJ2-7; D is undetermined. The CDR3 totals 16 residues. V lost 4 bases to trimming and J lost 6 bases, with 22 bases between them. Germline V gene lookup returns CDR1 ENHRY and CDR2 SYGVKD. For the CDR3, the DNA is TGTGCCATCAGTGCTACACAGTCCGGCTCTGAAGGCGAGCAGTACTTC. Translation gives CAISATQSGSEGEQYF.

V gene TRBV11-2 combines with J gene TRBJ2-7; 15 bases map to TRBD2. Losses at the gene ends were 5 bases for V and 4 bases for J; bases not matched to a gene: 6. The CDR3 totals 16 residues. Germline CDR1 SGHAT, CDR2 FQNNGV. Here the CDR3 DNA reads TGTGCCAGCAGCCCGGGACTAGCGGGGGGCTTTTACGAGCAGTACTTC. Protein: CASSPGLAGGFYEQYF.

The chain recombines TRBV6-4 with TRBJ2-1, with 12 bases that match TRBD2. The germline V gene has CDR1 MRHNA and CDR2 SNTAGT. The CDR3 runs 14 residues. J gave up 11 bases and V 3 bases, and 5 bases lay outside the gene matches. The CDR3 bases are TGTGCCAGCAGTGATCGGCTAGCGGGGGGGAAGCAGTTCTTC. This sequence encodes CASSDRLAGGKQFF.

This clone was observed once. The rearrangement joins TRBV7-9 to TRBJ1-1; TRBD1 matches at 7 bases. CDR3 length equals 11 residues. The J segment lost 13 bases and the V segment lost 1 base, leaving 3 bases of the junction unmatched. Germline V gene sequence: CDR1 SEHNR, CDR2 FQNEAQ (reference sequence). The CDR3 sequence is CASSLVTGIFF. The CDR3 DNA sequence: TGTGCCAGCAGCTTAGTGACAGGGATTTTCTTT.

This chain links TRBV4-3 with TRBJ1-1, with no clear D. CDR1 is LGHNA, CDR2 YSLEER, per germline. This CDR3 is 13 amino acids long. The V end lost 8 bases, the J end lost 0 bases, and 10 bases lay between the germline ends. The CDR3: CASSRIMNTEAFF. The CDR3 DNA sequence: TGCGCCAGCTCTCGAATCATGAACACTGAAGCTTTCTTT.

V is TRBV5-1 and J is TRBJ1-1; no firm D call. V shed 0 bases and J shed 0 bases, with 9 bases lying between them. The CDR3 has 15 amino acids. Germline CDR1 SGHRS, CDR2 YFSETQ. This CDR3 reads CASSLGWTMNTEAFF. The CDR3 DNA reads as TGCGCCAGCAGCTTGGGATGGACCATGAACACTGAAGCTTTCTTT. Full variable domain (remainder filled in from reference TRBV5-1 and TRBJ1-1): KAGVTQTPRYLIKTRGQQVTLSCSPISGHRSVSWYQQTPGQGLQFLFEYFSETQRNKGNFPGRFSGRQFSNSRSEMNVSTLELGDSALYLCASSLGWTMNTEAFFGQGTRLTVV.

The rearrangement joins TRBV5-4 to TRBJ2-1, with a possible D match to TRBD1 (6 bases). Per the germline V gene, CDR1 is SGHNT and CDR2 is YYREEE (reference sequence). The CDR3 runs 13 residues. Trimming removed 3 bases from V and 9 bases from J, with 13 bases in between. In DNA form, the CDR3 reads TGTGCCAGCAGCTGGTCACAGGGAAGTGAGCAGTTCTTC. The encoded protein is CASSWSQGSEQFF.

J is TRBJ2-4 and V is TRBV15, with a tentative D call TRBD1 (6 bases). The V gene lost 0 bases and the J gene lost 7 bases, with 10 bases spanning the gap. The length of the CDR3 is 14 residues. The germline gives CDR1 LNHNV, CDR2 YYDKDF (reference sequence). This CDR3 reads CATSRDIQGNIQYF. Here the CDR3 DNA reads TGTGCCACCAGCAGAGATATCCAGGGGAACATTCAGTACTTC.

The genes are TRBV30 and TRBJ1-5; no clear D gene. Looked up from germline, CDR1 is GTSNPN and CDR2 is SVGIG (reference sequence). Trimming removed 0 bases from V and 3 bases from J, with 9 bases in between. This CDR3 contains 14 residues. CDR3 residues: CAWSVHSYNQPQHF. The CDR3 DNA reads TGTGCCTGGAGTGTCCACAGCTACAATCAGCCCCAGCATTTT.

This clone was recorded only once. The chain couples TRBV4-2 to TRBJ1-5; maybe TRBD1 (6 bases). The germline V gene encodes CDR1 LGHNA and CDR2 YNFKEQ. V lost 0 bases to trimming and J lost 4 bases, with 16 bases between them. The CDR3 extends over 17 amino acids. The CDR3 loop is CASSQESGGGTNQPQHF. CDR3 in DNA: TGTGCCAGCAGCCAAGAGTCGGGAGGGGGTACAAATCAGCCCCAGCATTTT.

The V and J genes are TRBV19 and TRBJ1-5; D unresolved. The V gene's germline CDR1 is LNHDA and CDR2 SQIVND (reference sequence). V dropped 2 bases and J dropped 7 bases, with 6 bases sitting between them. The CDR3 extends over 12 amino acids. In nucleotides, the CDR3 is TGTGCCAGTAGTATACGGGGACAGCCCCAGCATTTT. The encoded protein is CASSIRGQPQHF. The full variable domain, with the rest looked up from reference TRBV19 and TRBJ1-5, is DGGITQSPKYLFRKEGQNVTLSCEQNLNHDAMYWYRQDPGQGLRLIYYSQIVNDFQKGDIAEGYSVSREKKESFPLTVTSAQKNPTAFYLCASSIRGQPQHFGDGTRLSIL.

The chain joins TRBV9 to TRBJ2-5; D may be TRBD1 (5 bases). V was clipped by 0 bases and J by 7 bases, with 13 bases between them. Germline CDR1 and CDR2: SGDLS and YYNGEE. The CDR3 covers 14 residues. The CDR3 DNA sequence: TGTGCCAGCAGCGTAGGTCAGGGATTGGGGACCCAGTACTTC. Its protein is CASSVGQGLGTQYF. Full variable domain (rest looked up from reference TRBV9 and TRBJ2-5): DSGVTQTPKHLITATGQRVTLRCSPRSGDLSVYWYQQSLDQGLQFLIQYYNGEERAKGNILERFSAQQFPDLHSELNLSSLELGDSALYFCASSVGQGLGTQYFGPGTRLLVL.

The rearrangement links TRBV2 to TRBJ2-1; 8 bases map to TRBD2. With V trimmed by 6 bases and J by 4 bases, 11 bases remained unmatched. This CDR3 has 16 residues. CDR1 and CDR2 (germline): SNHLY, FYNNEI. As DNA, the CDR3 is TGTGCCAGCAGGGCTTTTGTCGGGGGGGCTTACAATGAGCAGTTCTTC. It yields the protein CASRAFVGGAYNEQFF.

The chain recombines TRBV20-1 with TRBJ1-2; D remains ambiguous. Looked up from germline, CDR1 is DFQATT and CDR2 is SNEGSKA (reference sequence). The CDR3 contains 11 residues. The germline V and J ends were trimmed by 7 bases and 7 bases, with 13 bases remaining between them. The CDR3 sequence: CSVPYMGGYTF. CDR3 DNA sequence: TGCAGTGTCCCCTATATGGGTGGCTACACCTTC.

The rearrangement uses TRBV6-1 and TRBJ1-5; 7 bases are shared with TRBD1. Unmatched junction bases numbered 6, after V lost 4 bases and J lost 3 bases. CDR1 and CDR2 from the germline V gene are MNHNS and SASEGT. The CDR3 spans 15 residues. The CDR3: CASSVTGDNNQPQHF. Here the CDR3 DNA reads TGTGCCAGCAGTGTCACAGGGGACAACAATCAGCCCCAGCATTTT.